This TCR beta chain was recorded in a study of blood T cell repertoires in COVID-19. Overall study: From the United States, Italy and Spain came samples of acute and convalescent COVID-19. Sample material is recorded as cDNA or gDNA derived from T cells, B-cell-depleted T cells, or PBMCs.

As originally analysed: Nucleated cell number was recorded as an estimate derived from reference gene primer amplification. TCRdb's table, derived via immunoSEQ multiplex PCR, lists solely in-frame clones and lacks some. The DNA gave D and trimming, while V, J and clone size come from that table. The data hold under 150,000 clones, with around 85% observed a single time. The CDR3 is made up of 15 amino acids. Germline CDR1 SGHDT, CDR2 YYEEEE. V was clipped by 0 bases and J by 0 bases, with 10 bases between them. Sequenced sample: peripheral blood. This chain joins TRBV5-6 and TRBJ2-7; D possibly corresponds to TRBD2 (5 bases). The TCR originated in a human donor in a cohort sampled during active COVID-19. The CDR3 sequence: CASSLARESSYEQYF. CDR3 bases: TGTGCCAGCAGCTTGGCGAGGGAGAGCTCCTACGAGCAGTACTTC. Drawing the rest from reference TRBV5-6 and TRBJ2-7, the complete variable domain is DAGVTQSPTHLIKTRGQQVTLRCSPKSGHDTVSWYQQALGQGPQFIFQYYEEEERQRGNFPDRFSGHQFPNYSSELNVNALLLGDSALYLCASSLARESSYEQYFGPGTRLTVT.